A single sample is the source of the 32 T cell receptor beta chains below, sequenced in a study of regulatory T cells in long-lasting Graves disease. Sample time point: persistent/refractory GD, antithyroid drugs over 5 years with positive TRAb. Researchers made the TCR library from RNA that was extracted from PBMCs. To make TCR beta libraries, researchers used iRepertoire HTBI primers and Arm-PCR of CDR3 regions. From the multiplex PCR reads, TCRdb called clonotypes with MiXCR, one entry per CDR3 protein. Among some 430,000 distinct CDR3 sequences listed, roughly 21% were seen once. The sample consisted of peripheral blood mononuclear cells (PBMCs), taken when the disease was refractory, from a patient treated with antithyroid drugs. These receptors were taken from a female donor with Graves disease.

In its sample, this clonotype was seen many times. The chain carries TRBV24-1 and TRBJ2-5; 10 bases fit TRBD2. From germline, CDR1 is KGHDR and CDR2 SFDVKD. V shed 4 bases and J 1 base; nucleotides not matched to a gene: 14. CDR3 length equals 19 residues. The CDR3 nucleotides read TGTGCCACCAGTGACCGGGACGGAGGGACTAGCGCGAGCCAAGAGACCCAGTACTTC. Its protein product is CATSDRDGGTSASQETQYF.

The chain carries TRBV18 and TRBJ2-6; D is unclear. The CDR3 contains 17 residues. Germline V gene sequence: CDR1 KGHSH, CDR2 LQKENI. V was shortened by 0 bases and J by 0 bases, with 9 bases between the two germline ends. CDR3 sequence: CASSPPLDPSGANVLTF. The CDR3 nucleotides read TGTGCCAGCTCACCACCGCTCGATCCCTCTGGGGCCAACGTCCTGACTTTC.

The chain combines TRBV28 with TRBJ1-2; the D is unclear. CDR1 MDHEN and CDR2 SYDVKM come from the germline V gene. The CDR3 contains 12 residues. Trimming stripped 5 bases from V and 3 bases from J, with 7 bases between. The CDR3 here is CASSRCDYGYTF. The CDR3 DNA reads TGTGCCAGCAGTAGGTGCGACTATGGCTACACCTTC.

Details on this clonotype: A single base separates this from a much larger clone, so it may be a read error. The chain combines TRBV7-6 with TRBJ2-7, with no clear D. Looked up from germline, CDR1 is SGHVS and CDR2 is FNYEAQ. This CDR3 has 14 amino acids. The CDR3 spells CASSLAPASCEQYF. CDR3 bases: TGTGCCAGCAGCTTAGCTCCGGCCTCCTGCGAGCAGTACTTC.

This clonotype has a handful of counts. V and J are TRBV11-2 and TRBJ2-7, with TRBD1 matching 9 bases. V lost 5 bases, J lost 6 bases, and 17 bases stayed unmatched. The germline CDR1 and CDR2 sequences are SGHAT and FQNNGV. The CDR3 totals 17 residues. CDR3 sequence: CASSTEGGWDRVPEQYF. The CDR3, as DNA: TGTGCCAGCAGCACGGAAGGGGGTTGGGACAGGGTTCCCGAGCAGTACTTC.

This clonotype showed up just a few times. The chain recombines TRBV7-2 with TRBJ2-1, with 7 positions matching TRBD2. Trimming at V came to 0 bases and at J to 6 bases, leaving 2 bases not matched to a gene. The CDR3 has 14 residues. Germline CDR1 reads SGHTA; CDR2 reads FQGNSA. CDR3 bases: TGTGCCAGCAGCTTAGCTAGCGGGCGCAATGAGCAGTTCTTC. Translating it yields CASSLASGRNEQFF.

This clonotype was counted at least ten times. The V gene is TRBV6-1, the J gene TRBJ1-2; D is possibly TRBD1 (5 bases). CDR1 is MNHNS and CDR2 is SASEGT in the germline V gene. V was cut by 6 bases and J by 0 bases, with 20 bases left in between. The CDR3 has 17 residues. As DNA, the CDR3 is TGTGCCAGCAGCGATCCGGGACCGCGAACCTCTAACTATGGCTACACCTTC. This gives the protein CASSDPGPRTSNYGYTF.

This clonotype has ten or more counts. The chain couples TRBV12-3 or TRBV12-4 to TRBJ2-5, with D tentatively TRBD1 (6 bases). CDR3 length equals 13 residues. Trimming pared 6 bases from V and 3 bases from J, leaving 11 bases between. CDR3 DNA sequence: TGTGCCAGCAGCTTGGGGGCCGAAGAGACCCAGTACTTC. It codes for CASSLGAEETQYF.

Concerning this clonotype itself: Being one base from a much bigger clone, this may be a read error. Without the conserved terminal phenylalanine or tryptophan, this CDR3 likely stems from a read error. The chain combines TRBV27 with TRBJ1-1; D gene unclear. The length of the CDR3 is 14 residues. V was cut by 4 bases and J by 2 bases, with 11 bases left in between. Germline V gene sequence: CDR1 MNHEY, CDR2 SMNVEV (reference sequence). CDR3 sequence (DNA): TGTGCCAGCAGTTCTGGTACATACAACACTGAAGCTTTCCTT. It yields the protein CASSSGTYNTEAFL.

There are many counts of this clonotype. This CDR3 is missing its conserved last phenylalanine or tryptophan, likely due to a read error. Because the CDR3's place on the DNA is in doubt, the DNA is left out and the CDR3 is given as listed by TCRdb. The CDR3 protein is CASSGNLEP. This chain joins TRBV7-2 and TRBJ2-7. The CDR3 length is 9 residues, termini included. Germline V lookup: CDR1 SGHTA, CDR2 FQGNSA.

On this clonotype: No conserved phenylalanine or tryptophan is present at the end of the CDR3, so a read error is the likely explanation. This chain connects TRBV20-1 to TRBJ1-2; D may be TRBD1 (6 bases). The CDR3 length is 17 residues. The ends were cut back, 3 bases at V and 0 bases at J, with 20 bases in the middle. Germline V lookup: CDR1 DFQATT, CDR2 SNEGSKA (reference sequence). CDR3 bases: TGCAGTGCTAGTGTTTCGGCAGGGGTAACAGCTAACTATGGCTACACCCTC. Its protein product is CSASVSAGVTANYGYTL.

The DNA for the CDR3 is TGCGCCAGCAGCCTCTCGAGTGGGAACACTGAAGCTTTCTTT. It codes for CASSLSSGNTEAFF. The rearrangement uses TRBV4-3 and TRBJ1-1, with D unclear. V lost 4 bases, J lost 1 base, and 10 bases lay in between. The CDR3 has 14 amino acids. Looked up from germline, CDR1 is LGHNA and CDR2 is YSLEER.

This clonotype was detected only a few times. The chain is built from TRBV15 and TRBJ2-2; 8 bases are a match to TRBD2. There are 17 residues in the CDR3. Germline CDR1 reads LNHNV; CDR2 reads YYDKDF (reference sequence). The V segment lost 2 bases and the J segment 5 bases; nucleotides outside the gene matches: 10. As DNA, the CDR3 is TGTGCCACCAGCAGACCCCGGACTAGCTCCCAGACCGGGGAGCTGTTTTTT. Its protein product is CATSRPRTSSQTGELFF. The variable domain in full, completed from reference TRBV15 and TRBJ2-2, reads DAMVIQNPRYQVTQFGKPVTLSCSQTLNHNVMYWYQQKSSQAPKLLFHYYDKDFNNEADTPDNFQSRRPNTSFCFLDIRSPGLGDTAMYLCATSRPRTSSQTGELFFGEGSRLTVL.

The chain employs TRBV18 and TRBJ2-5; TRBD2 agrees at 7 bases. CDR1 is KGHSH, CDR2 LQKENI, per germline. This CDR3 spans 15 amino acids. V dropped 3 bases and J dropped 4; count of bases not matched to a gene: 8. The CDR3 loop is CASSPGMAGVETQYF. CDR3 nucleotide sequence: TGTGCCAGCTCACCGGGAATGGCGGGGGTAGAGACCCAGTACTTC.

This clonotype was recorded many times. J is TRBJ2-1 and V is TRBV7-8; TRBD1 matches at 9 bases. The CDR3 covers 15 residues. Trimming cost V 2 bases and J 6 bases; bases outside gene matches: 5. From germline, CDR1 is SGHVS and CDR2 FQNEAQ. The chain's CDR3 is CASSLTGGLVNEQFF. For the CDR3, the DNA is TGTGCCAGCAGCTTAACAGGGGGCTTGGTCAATGAGCAGTTCTTC.

This clonotype was found a few times. The V and J genes are TRBV7-2 and TRBJ1-2; tentatively, D is TRBD1 (6 bases). V lost 10 bases to trimming and J lost 6 bases, with 24 bases between them. The CDR3 runs 15 residues. The germline V gene encodes CDR1 SGHTA and CDR2 FQGNSA. The CDR3 spells CATRRGGRFVNGYTF. The CDR3 nucleotides read TGTGCCACCCGACGGGGGGGGCGCTTTGTCAATGGCTACACCTTC. Full variable domain (rest looked up from reference TRBV7-2 and TRBJ1-2): GAGVSQSPSNKVTEKGKDVELRCDPISGHTALYWYRQSLGQGLEFLIYFQGNSAPDKSGLPSDRFSAERTGGSVSTLTIQRTQQEDSAVYLCATRRGGRFVNGYTFGSGTRLTVV.

This clonotype showed up many times. The chain recombines TRBV2 with TRBJ1-2; 7 nucleotides align to TRBD1. The CDR3 totals 16 residues. Trimming removed 6 bases from V and 4 bases from J; junction bases left unmatched: 14. Germline values: CDR1 SNHLY, CDR2 FYNNEI. The CDR3 spells CASRPRGGRQGYGYTF. As DNA, the CDR3 is TGTGCCAGCAGGCCCAGAGGGGGCCGCCAAGGCTATGGCTACACCTTC.

The chain carries TRBV11-2 and TRBJ1-2, with 7 positions matching TRBD1. Germline V gene data show CDR1 as SGHAT and CDR2 as FQNNGV. V lost 5 bases, J lost 7 bases, and 7 bases stayed unmatched. The CDR3 length is 13 residues. CDR3 DNA: TGTGCCAGCAGCCCAAGTTGGGACAGTGGCTACACCTTC. The encoded protein is CASSPSWDSGYTF.

The chain links TRBV3-1 to TRBJ1-2; D might be TRBD1 (5 bases). V was shortened by 4 bases and J by 0 bases, with 12 bases between the two germline ends. The CDR3 extends over 15 amino acids. CDR1 is LGHDT and CDR2 is YNNKEL in the germline V gene (reference sequence). CDR3 nucleotide sequence: TGTGCCAGCAGCCGAGCGACAGAAGCTAACTATGGCTACACCTTC. It yields the protein CASSRATEANYGYTF.

This clonotype came up many times. The chain carries TRBV7-8 and TRBJ1-4; TRBD1 might be the D (6 bases). Germline assignment: CDR1 SGHVS and CDR2 FQNEAQ. The CDR3 runs to 17 residues. V was trimmed by 5 bases and J by 5 bases, leaving 21 bases between them. This CDR3 is CASSVRTVLSYNEKLFF. As DNA, the CDR3 is TGTGCCAGCAGCGTGAGGACAGTTCTCTCCTACAATGAAAAACTGTTTTTT.

This clonotype has more than one count but fewer than ten. This sequence joins TRBV19 and TRBJ1-5; TRBD1 matches 7 bases. This CDR3 spans 15 amino acids. V was clipped by 4 bases and J by 5 bases; unmatched bases: 8. The germline CDR1 and CDR2 sequences are LNHDA and SQIVND (reference sequence). CDR3 nucleotides: TGTGCCAGTAGTACTTTACAGGGGAGCCATCAGCCCCAGCATTTT. This codes for CASSTLQGSHQPQHF.

This clonotype showed up many times. V is TRBV27 and J is TRBJ1-4, with D possibly TRBD1 on 5 matching bases. The V gene's germline CDR1 is MNHEY and CDR2 SMNVEV (reference sequence). The CDR3 runs 15 residues. Trimming stripped 4 bases from V and 5 bases from J, with 14 bases between. This CDR3 reads CASSSWTRGNEKLFF. The CDR3 nucleotides are TGTGCCAGCAGTTCTTGGACACGGGGAAATGAAAAACTGTTTTTT.

In this sample, this clonotype turned up many times. The chain has TRBV10-1 and TRBJ1-1, with D hard to call. The CDR3 is 13 amino acids. The V and J ends lost 1 base and 5 bases respectively, with 8 bases between them. CDR1 and CDR2 from the germline V gene are WNHNN and SYGVQD (reference sequence). As DNA, the CDR3 is TGCGCCAGCAGTGAGTTGGGGAGGACTGAAGCTTTCTTT. Its translation is CASSELGRTEAFF.

This rearrangement joins TRBV2 to TRBJ1-2; TRBD1 matches at 8 bases. Germline lookup yields CDR1 SNHLY and CDR2 FYNNEI. J lost 8 bases, V lost 6 bases, and 17 bases had no gene match. The CDR3 runs 16 residues. The CDR3 sequence is CASRGAQPGGLWGYTF. CDR3 nucleotides: TGTGCCAGCAGGGGAGCACAGCCAGGGGGCCTATGGGGCTACACCTTC.

J is TRBJ2-2 and V is TRBV6-9; 8 nucleotides align to TRBD1. V shed 3 bases and J 7 bases; nucleotides not matched to a gene: 4. This CDR3 has 14 amino acids. Germline CDR1 and CDR2: MNHGY and SVAAGI. CDR3 residues: CASSYAGGGGELFF. Written as DNA, the CDR3 is TGTGCCAGCAGTTACGCAGGGGGCGGCGGGGAGCTGTTTTTT.

This clonotype was detected a few times. The chain is built from TRBV25-1 and TRBJ1-2, with 11 bases lining up with TRBD1. The CDR3 consists of 15 residues. The germline gives CDR1 MGHDK, CDR2 SYGVNS. With V trimmed by 4 bases and J by 4 bases, 5 bases remained unmatched. The CDR3 spells CASSVPGTGGYGYTF. Written as DNA, the CDR3 is TGTGCCAGCAGTGTTCCCGGGACAGGGGGCTATGGCTACACCTTC.

Concerning this clonotype: Just one base apart from a much larger clone, this may be a read error. The chain carries TRBV10-3 and TRBJ2-7; TRBD2 might be the D (5 bases). V was pared by 11 bases and J by 3 bases, with 23 bases between. Germline V lookup: CDR1 ENHRY, CDR2 SYGVKD. CDR3 length: 15 amino acids. The CDR3 here is CASGVGTDRGYEQYF. The CDR3 DNA is TGTGCCTCCGGAGTTGGAACAGACCGGGGCTACGAGCAGTACTTC.

The chain links TRBV29-1 to TRBJ1-1; tentative D call: TRBD1 (5 bases). Trimming stripped 6 bases from V and 1 base from J, with 15 bases between. The CDR3 covers 14 residues. Germline V gene sequence: CDR1 SQVTM, CDR2 ANQGSEA. The CDR3 nucleotides are TGCAGCGTCGGAAGCAGGACATCGAACACTGAAGCTTTCTTT. Its translation: CSVGSRTSNTEAFF. Complete variable domain (other parts from reference TRBV29-1 and TRBJ1-1): SAVISQKPSRDICQRGTSLTIQCQVDSQVTMMFWYRQQPGQSLTLIATANQGSEATYESGFVIDKFPISRPNLTFSTLTVSNMSPEDSSIYLCSVGSRTSNTEAFFGQGTRLTVV.

The chain links TRBV27 to TRBJ2-5; D ambiguous. CDR3 length: 15 amino acids. V lost 2 bases to trimming and J lost 0 bases, with 10 bases between them. Germline CDR1 and CDR2: MNHEY and SMNVEV (reference sequence). CDR3 sequence (DNA): TGTGCCAGCAGTTTAAGTGTCGCGTACCAAGAGACCCAGTACTTC. Its translation: CASSLSVAYQETQYF.

This chain links TRBV7-2 with TRBJ2-4, with a tentative D call TRBD2 (5 bases). The CDR3 is 15 residues long. In germline, CDR1 is SGHTA, CDR2 FQGNSA. V gave up 8 bases and J gave up 8 bases, with 22 bases separating them. The CDR3 region has the DNA TGTGCCAGCGGAGTTGGAGGACGAGAAATAGACATTCAGTACTTC. Protein product: CASGVGGREIDIQYF.

This clonotype was observed at least ten times. The V call is TRBV28, the J call TRBJ1-1; D possibly corresponds to TRBD1 (5 bases). This CDR3 has 14 residues. The germline gives CDR1 MDHEN, CDR2 SYDVKM. The V end was cut by 7 bases, the J end by 1 base, with 13 bases between. CDR3 loop: CASTRTDKNTEAFF. In DNA form, the CDR3 reads TGTGCCAGCACTCGGACGGACAAGAACACTGAAGCTTTCTTT. The full variable domain, completed using reference TRBV28 and TRBJ1-1, is DVKVTQSSRYLVKRTGEKVFLECVQDMDHENMFWYRQDPGLGLRLIYFSYDVKMKEKGDIPEGYSVSREKKERFSLILESASTNQTSMYLCASTRTDKNTEAFFGQGTRLTVV.

Only a few counts were recorded for this clonotype. The chain is built from TRBV12-3 or TRBV12-4 and TRBJ1-3; D might be TRBD1 (5 bases). The V gene lost 7 bases and the J gene lost 4 bases, with 11 bases spanning the gap. The CDR3 sequence is 13 residues long. The chain's CDR3 is CASKTGTGNTIYF. Here the CDR3 DNA reads TGTGCCAGCAAGACGGGGACCGGAAACACCATATATTTT.